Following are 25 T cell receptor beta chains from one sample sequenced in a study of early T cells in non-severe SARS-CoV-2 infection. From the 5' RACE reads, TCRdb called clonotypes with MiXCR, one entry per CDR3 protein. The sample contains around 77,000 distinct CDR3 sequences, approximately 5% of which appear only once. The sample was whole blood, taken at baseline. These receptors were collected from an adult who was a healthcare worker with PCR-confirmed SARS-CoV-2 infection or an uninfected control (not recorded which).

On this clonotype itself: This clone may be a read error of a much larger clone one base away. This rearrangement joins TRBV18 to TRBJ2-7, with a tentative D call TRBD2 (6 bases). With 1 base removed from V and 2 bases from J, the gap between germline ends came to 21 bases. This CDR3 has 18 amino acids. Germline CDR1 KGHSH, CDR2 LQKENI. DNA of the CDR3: TGTGCCAGCTCACCACTTCGCACTAGCAGGATCGTGGCCTACGAGCAGTACTTC. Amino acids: CASSPLRTSRIVAYEQYF.

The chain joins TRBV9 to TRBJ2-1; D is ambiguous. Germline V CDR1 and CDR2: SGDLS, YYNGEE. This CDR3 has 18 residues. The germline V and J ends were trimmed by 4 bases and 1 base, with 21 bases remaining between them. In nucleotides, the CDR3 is TGTGCCAGCAGCTCCCCTGTGGTTATAACGGATTCCTACAATGAGCAGTTCTTC. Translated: CASSSPVVITDSYNEQFF.

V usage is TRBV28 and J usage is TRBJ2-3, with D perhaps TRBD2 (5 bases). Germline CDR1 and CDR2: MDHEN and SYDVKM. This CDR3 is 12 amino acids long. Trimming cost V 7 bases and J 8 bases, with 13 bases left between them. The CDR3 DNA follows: TGTGCCAGCACCCCCGGACTCACTACGCAGTATTTT. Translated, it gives CASTPGLTTQYF.

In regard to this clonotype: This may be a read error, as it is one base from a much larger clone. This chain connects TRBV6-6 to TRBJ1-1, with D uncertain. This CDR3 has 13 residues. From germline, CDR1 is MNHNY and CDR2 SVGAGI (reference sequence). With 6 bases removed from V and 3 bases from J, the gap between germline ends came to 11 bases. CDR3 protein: CASSSREDTEAFF. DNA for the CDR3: TGTGCCAGCAGCTCAAGGGAAGACACTGAAGCTTTCTTT.

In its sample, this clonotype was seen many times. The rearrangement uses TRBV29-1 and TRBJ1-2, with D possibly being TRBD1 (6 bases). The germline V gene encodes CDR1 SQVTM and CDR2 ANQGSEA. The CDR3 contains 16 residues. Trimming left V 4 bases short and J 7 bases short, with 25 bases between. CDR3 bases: TGCAGCGTTGCGGCTTTGGGGGCGCGTGGGGTTCGTGGCTACACCTTC. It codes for CSVAALGARGVRGYTF.

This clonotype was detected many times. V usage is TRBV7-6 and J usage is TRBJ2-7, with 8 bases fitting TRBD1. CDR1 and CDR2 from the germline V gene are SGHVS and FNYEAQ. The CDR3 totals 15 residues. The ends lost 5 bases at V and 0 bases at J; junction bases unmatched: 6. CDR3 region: CASSPRTGSSYEQYF. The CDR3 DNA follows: TGTGCCAGCAGCCCCCGGACAGGGAGCTCCTACGAGCAGTACTTC.

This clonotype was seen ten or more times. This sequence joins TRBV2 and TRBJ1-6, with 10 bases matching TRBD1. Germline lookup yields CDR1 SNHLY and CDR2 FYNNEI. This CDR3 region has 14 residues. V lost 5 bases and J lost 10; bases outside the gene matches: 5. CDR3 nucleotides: TGTGCCAGCAGTACCGGGACAGGGGTCTCACCCCTCCACTTT. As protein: CASSTGTGVSPLHF.

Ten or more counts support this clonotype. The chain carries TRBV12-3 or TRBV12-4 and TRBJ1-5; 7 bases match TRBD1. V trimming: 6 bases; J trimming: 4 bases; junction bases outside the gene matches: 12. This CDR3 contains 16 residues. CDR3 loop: CASSLYSGTANQPQHF. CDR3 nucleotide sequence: TGTGCCAGCAGCCTTTATTCCGGGACAGCGAATCAGCCCCAGCATTTT.

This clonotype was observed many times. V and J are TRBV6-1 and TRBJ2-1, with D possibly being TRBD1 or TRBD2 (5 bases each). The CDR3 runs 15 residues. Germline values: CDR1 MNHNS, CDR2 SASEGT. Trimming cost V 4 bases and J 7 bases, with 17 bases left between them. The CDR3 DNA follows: TGTGCCAGCAGTGGGGGCCGGGGCGTTGTGAATGAGCAGTTCTTC. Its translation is CASSGGRGVVNEQFF.

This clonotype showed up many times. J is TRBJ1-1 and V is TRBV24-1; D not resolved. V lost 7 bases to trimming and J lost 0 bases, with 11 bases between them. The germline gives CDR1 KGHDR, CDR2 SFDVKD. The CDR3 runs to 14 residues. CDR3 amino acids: CATRVVVMNTEAFF. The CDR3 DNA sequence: TGTGCCACCAGAGTAGTCGTAATGAACACTGAAGCTTTCTTT.

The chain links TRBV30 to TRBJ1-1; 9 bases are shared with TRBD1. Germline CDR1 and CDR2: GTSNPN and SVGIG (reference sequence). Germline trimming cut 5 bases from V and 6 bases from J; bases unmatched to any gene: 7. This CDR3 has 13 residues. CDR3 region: CAWSGTGSPEAFF. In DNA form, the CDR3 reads TGTGCCTGGTCCGGGACAGGGAGCCCTGAAGCTTTCTTT.

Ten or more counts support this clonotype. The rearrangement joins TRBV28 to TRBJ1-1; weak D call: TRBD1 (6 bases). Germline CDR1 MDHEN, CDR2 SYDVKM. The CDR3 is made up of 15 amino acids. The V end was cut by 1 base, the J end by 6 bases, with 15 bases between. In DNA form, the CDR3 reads TGTGCCAGCAGTTTATCACAGGGATCCAGCTCTGAAGCTTTCTTT. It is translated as CASSLSQGSSSEAFF.

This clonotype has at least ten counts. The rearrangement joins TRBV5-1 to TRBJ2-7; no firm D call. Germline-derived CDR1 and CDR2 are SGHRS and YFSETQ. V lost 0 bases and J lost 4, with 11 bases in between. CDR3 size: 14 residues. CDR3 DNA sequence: TGCGCCAGCAGCTTGGGGCAGGCAGTATACGAGCAGTACTTC. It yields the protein CASSLGQAVYEQYF.

The CDR3 nucleotides are TGTGCCAGCAGAACGCCTATGAACACTGAAGCTTTCTTT. It translates to CASRTPMNTEAFF. The chain recombines TRBV28 with TRBJ1-1; D gene unclear. CDR1 is MDHEN, CDR2 SYDVKM, per germline. The CDR3 consists of 13 residues. V lost 6 bases to trimming and J lost 0 bases, with 8 bases between them.

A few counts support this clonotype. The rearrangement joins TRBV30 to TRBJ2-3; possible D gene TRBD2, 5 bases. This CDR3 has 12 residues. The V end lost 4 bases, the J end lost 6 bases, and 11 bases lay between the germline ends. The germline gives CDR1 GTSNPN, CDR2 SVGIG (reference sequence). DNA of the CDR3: TGTGCCTGGACGGCTAGCCTGGATACGCAGTATTTT. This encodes CAWTASLDTQYF.

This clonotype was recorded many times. CDR3 sequence (DNA): TGTGCCAGCAAGTTAGCCGGACTAGCGGGCTACGAGCAGTACTTC. This sequence encodes CASKLAGLAGYEQYF. The chain uses TRBV27 and TRBJ2-7; 11 positions match TRBD2. The CDR3 sequence is 15 residues long. With 7 bases clipped from V and 3 bases from J, the junction kept 8 bases outside the gene matches. Germline V CDR1 and CDR2: MNHEY, SMNVEV (reference sequence).

The DNA of the CDR3 is TGTGCCAGCAGCCAAATCAGGGTTTCCTCCTACGAGCAGTACTTC. It translates to CASSQIRVSSYEQYF. The genes are TRBV11-2 and TRBJ2-7; possible D gene TRBD1, 5 bases. The CDR3 covers 15 residues. Deletions cut 5 bases from V and 0 bases from J, with 14 bases between. Germline CDR1 SGHAT, CDR2 FQNNGV. The whole variable domain, filled in from reference TRBV11-2 and TRBJ2-7, reads EAGVAQSPRYKIIEKRQSVAFWCNPISGHATLYWYQQILGQGPKLLIQFQNNGVVDDSQLPKDRFSAERLKGVDSTLKIQPAKLEDSAVYLCASSQIRVSSYEQYFGPGTRLTVT.

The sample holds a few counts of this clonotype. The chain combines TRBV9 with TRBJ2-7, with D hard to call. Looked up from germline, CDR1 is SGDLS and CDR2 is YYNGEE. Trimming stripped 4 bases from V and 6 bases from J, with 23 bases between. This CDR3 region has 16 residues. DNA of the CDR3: TGTGCCAGCAGCAGCCATTCCTCATCAGGCGGTGGCGAGCAGTACTTC. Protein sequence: CASSSHSSSGGGEQYF.

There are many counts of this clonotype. The CDR3 loop reads CASSLAGSSYNEQFF. Here the CDR3 DNA reads TGTGCCAGCAGCTTAGCCGGGAGCTCCTACAATGAGCAGTTCTTC. The chain has TRBV7-2 and TRBJ2-1; tentatively, D is TRBD2 (6 bases). Trimming cost V 0 bases and J 0 bases, with 6 bases left between them. CDR3 length: 15 amino acids. CDR1 and CDR2 (germline): SGHTA, FQGNSA.

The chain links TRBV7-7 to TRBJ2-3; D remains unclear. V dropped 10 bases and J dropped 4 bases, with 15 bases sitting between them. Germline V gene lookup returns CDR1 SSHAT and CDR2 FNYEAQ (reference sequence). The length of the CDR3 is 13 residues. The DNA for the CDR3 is TGTGCCACCAGTGCCTGGGGATCAGATACGCAGTATTTT. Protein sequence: CATSAWGSDTQYF.

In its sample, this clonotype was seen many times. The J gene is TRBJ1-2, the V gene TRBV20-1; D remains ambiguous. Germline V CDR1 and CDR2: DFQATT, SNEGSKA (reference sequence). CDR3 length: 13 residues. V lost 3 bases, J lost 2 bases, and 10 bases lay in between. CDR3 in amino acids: CSARAGRNYGYTF. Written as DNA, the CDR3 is TGCAGTGCTAGGGCGGGGAGGAACTATGGCTACACCTTC.

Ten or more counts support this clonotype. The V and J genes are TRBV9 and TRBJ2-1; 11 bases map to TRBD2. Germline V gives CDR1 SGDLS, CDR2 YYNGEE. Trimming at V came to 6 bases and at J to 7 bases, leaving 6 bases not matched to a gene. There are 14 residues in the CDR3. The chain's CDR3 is CASNLAGGINEQFF. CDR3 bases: TGTGCCAGCAACCTAGCGGGAGGCATTAATGAGCAGTTCTTC. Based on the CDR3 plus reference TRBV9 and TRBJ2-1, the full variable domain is DSGVTQTPKHLITATGQRVTLRCSPRSGDLSVYWYQQSLDQGLQFLIQYYNGEERAKGNILERFSAQQFPDLHSELNLSSLELGDSALYFCASNLAGGINEQFFGPGTRLTVL.

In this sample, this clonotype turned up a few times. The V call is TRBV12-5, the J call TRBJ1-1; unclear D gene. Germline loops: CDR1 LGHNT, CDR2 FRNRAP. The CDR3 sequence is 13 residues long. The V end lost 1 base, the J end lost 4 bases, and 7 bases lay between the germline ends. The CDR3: CASGLDRGTEAFF. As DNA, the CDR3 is TGTGCTAGTGGTTTGGACCGTGGCACTGAAGCTTTCTTT.

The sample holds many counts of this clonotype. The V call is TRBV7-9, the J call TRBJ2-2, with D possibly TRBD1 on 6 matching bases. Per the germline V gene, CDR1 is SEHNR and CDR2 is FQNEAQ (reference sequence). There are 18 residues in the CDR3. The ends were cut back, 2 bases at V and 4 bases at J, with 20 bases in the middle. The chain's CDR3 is CASSLSGVDETGTGELFF. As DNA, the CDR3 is TGTGCCAGCAGCTTATCAGGGGTTGATGAAACGGGCACCGGGGAGCTGTTTTTT.

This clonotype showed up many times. The CDR3 DNA sequence: TGTGCCACCGGGGGACTAGCGGGCTCCGGGCAGTTCTTC. Residues: CATGGLAGSGQFF. This chain joins TRBV2 and TRBJ2-1, with TRBD2 matching 12 bases. After removal of 10 bases from V and 12 bases from J, the junction contained 10 bases not matched to a gene. Per the germline V gene, CDR1 is SNHLY and CDR2 is FYNNEI. The CDR3 length is 13 residues.